This entry describes one T cell receptor beta chain. Antigen specificity is unknown. Authors' data handling: Junction-only sequences produced by ImmunoSEQ had no quality scores, so filtering differed. Only in-frame clones appear in the TCRdb table, and some are missing; sequencing was by immunoSEQ multiplex PCR. V, J and clone size were drawn from that table, and D and trimming were deduced from the DNA. The sample has about 590,000 clones; around 95% are singletons. Cells designated naive CD8 were CD45RO-negative and were positively selected for CCR7, with terminally differentiated effector memory CD45RA+ cells excluded. CDR1 is SGHTS and CDR2 is YDEGEE in the germline V gene. The CDR3 extends over 13 amino acids. Trimming removed 4 bases at V and 3 bases at J, with 10 bases between. The source of the sample is a study of shared clonotypes between healthy human individuals. The wider study: Ranging from 18 to 49 in age, donors were two women and a few men. Study conclusions and caveats: Larger richness was generally estimated for naive than memory subsets.

This TCR derives from a woman aged 25 to 39 in good health. This rearrangement joins TRBV5-8 to TRBJ1-2; D ambiguous. Sequencing was done on a sample of naive CD8+ T cells sorted from blood. CDR3 region: CASSRPSDYGYTF. The CDR3 nucleotides are TGTGCCAGCAGCCGACCGAGCGACTATGGCTACACCTTC. Drawing the rest from reference TRBV5-8 and TRBJ1-2, the complete variable domain is EAGVTQSPTHLIKTRGQQATLRCSPISGHTSVYWYQQALGLGLQFLLWYDEGEERNRGNFPPRFSGRQFPNYSSELNVNALELEDSALYLCASSRPSDYGYTFGSGTRLTVV.